This T cell receptor (beta chain) is drawn from a study of blood T cell repertoires in COVID-19. Background on the study: There were acute and convalescent COVID-19 samples, and they came from the United States, Italy and Spain. Nucleic acid was either cDNA or gDNA, and it came from T cells, B-cell-depleted T cells, or PBMCs.

Followed longitudinally, the Seattle patients had been enrolled during active infection. Profiling relied on immunoSEQ multiplex PCR, and the TCRdb table lists in-frame clones only, not all of them. The sample includes under 250,000 clones, just over 85% of them seen just once. Trimming removed 2 bases at V and 4 bases at J, with 3 bases between. The CDR3 loop spans 12 amino acids. The germline V gene encodes CDR1 SNHLY and CDR2 FYNNEI. The chain couples TRBV2 to TRBJ1-3; no reliable D call. This TCR came from a man in his fifties with COVID-19, enrolled during active disease. Sequencing was performed on peripheral blood. The CDR3 DNA sequence: TGTGCCAGCAGTGAACAAGGAAACACCATATATTTT. Protein: CASSEQGNTIYF.